A selection of T cell receptor beta chains follows, all from one sample in a study of CD8+ T cells in alopecia areata. Profiled with immunoSEQ multiplex PCR; TCRdb holds only in-frame clones, not every one. The sample shows about 180,000 clones, approximately 49% of them seen only once. The sample was CD8+ T cells sorted from blood, taken around week 54, from a patient treated with tofacitinib. These receptors were obtained from a human donor with alopecia areata. Both conserved end residues are trimmed from each CDR3. Clone size, where shown, is once, few, many, or a class for clones that have expanded.

CDR3 protein: AWRSIGDGANVLT
J gene: TRBJ2-6
clone size: .
V gene: TRBV30
CDR3 length: 13

CDR3 protein: ASSYSYRGEEKLF
J gene: TRBJ1-4
clone size: few
V gene: TRBV6-5
CDR3 length: 13

CDR3 protein: ASSGGQGYTEAF
J gene: TRBJ1-1
clone size: .
V gene: TRBV2
CDR3 length: 12

CDR3 protein: ASSLEGGDGTDTQY
J gene: TRBJ2-3
clone size: .
V gene: TRBV5-1
CDR3 length: 14

CDR3 protein: ASSYAGDETQY
J gene: TRBJ2-5
clone size: .
V gene: TRBV6-6
CDR3 length: 11

CDR3 protein: ASSESTGSMNTEAF
J gene: TRBJ1-1
clone size: .
V gene: TRBV2
CDR3 length: 14

CDR3 protein: SVAKQGPYEQY
J gene: TRBJ2-7
clone size: few
V gene: TRBV29-1
CDR3 length: 11

CDR3 protein: ASSDPGGADTQY
J gene: TRBJ2-3
clone size: few
V gene: TRBV9
CDR3 length: 12

CDR3 protein: SVVGTLGRPGGAF
J gene: TRBJ1-1
clone size: few
V gene: TRBV29-1
CDR3 length: 13

CDR3 protein: ASSQDSLDTQETQY
J gene: TRBJ2-5
clone size: .
V gene: TRBV4-1
CDR3 length: 14

CDR3 protein: AMVGVSGNTIY
J gene: TRBJ1-3
clone size: .
V gene: TRBV30
CDR3 length: 11